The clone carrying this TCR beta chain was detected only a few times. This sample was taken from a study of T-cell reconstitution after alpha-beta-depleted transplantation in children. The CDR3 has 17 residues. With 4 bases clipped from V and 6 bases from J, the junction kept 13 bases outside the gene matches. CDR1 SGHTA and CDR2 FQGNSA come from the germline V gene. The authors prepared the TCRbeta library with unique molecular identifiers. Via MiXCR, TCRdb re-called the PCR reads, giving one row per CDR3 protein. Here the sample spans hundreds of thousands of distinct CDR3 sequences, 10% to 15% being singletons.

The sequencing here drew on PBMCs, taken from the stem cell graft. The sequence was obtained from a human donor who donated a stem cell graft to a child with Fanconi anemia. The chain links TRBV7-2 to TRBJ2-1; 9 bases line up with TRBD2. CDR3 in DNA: TGTGCCAGCAGCTCCAGGTTGGGGCTAGCGGGGAGCAATGAGCAGTTCTTC. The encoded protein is CASSSRLGLAGSNEQFF.